Listed below are T cell receptor beta chains from one sample, sequenced in a study of control samples from healthy donors and cancer patients. The method was immunoSEQ multiplex PCR; TCRdb's version includes in-frame clones alone and lacks a portion of them. There are 65,000 to 85,000 clones in the sample; approximately 88% occur only once, and approximately 9.8% lies in the top ten. What was sequenced was PBMCs. The receptors were sampled from a woman aged 45-60 years with colorectal cancer. Both conserved end residues are part of each CDR3. The order of the fields is D gene, V gene, J gene, clone size, CDR3 length, CDR3 DNA, CDR3 protein. D genes are given only for firm matches. Expanded clones get a size class; other rows say once, few or many, or leave the size out.

>TRBD1|TRBV6-5|TRBJ1-2|-|15
TGTGCCAGCAGTTCCCCGGGACAGGGGGACGGGGGCTACACCTTC
CASSSPGQGDGGYTF
>-|TRBV6-2/TRBV6-3|TRBJ2-2|-|14
TGTGCCAGCAGTTACTACGGGGACACCGGGGAGCTGTTTTTT
CASSYYGDTGELFF
>-|TRBV11-3|TRBJ2-2|-|13
TGTGCCAGCAGCTTACGTCCCACCGGGGAGCTGTTTTTT
CASSLRPTGELFF
>-|TRBV7-2|TRBJ1-6|-|11
TGTGCCAGCAGCTTAAATTCACCCCTCCACTTT
CASSLNSPLHF
>-|TRBV6-6|TRBJ1-2|-|13
TGTGCCAGCAGCCCAGGACAAATCTATGGCTACACCTTC
CASSPGQIYGYTF
>-|TRBV19|TRBJ1-3|-|15
TGTGCCAGTAGGCCCGACACCGGCTCTGGAAACACCATATATTTT
CASRPDTGSGNTIYF
>TRBD1|TRBV7-8|TRBJ1-6|-|15
TGTGCCAGCAGCACCCGACAGGGAATCGTTTCACCCCTCCACTTT
CASSTRQGIVSPLHF
>-|TRBV20-1|TRBJ1-2|-|10
TGCAGTGCTACCCCGGGCGGCTACACCTTC
CSATPGGYTF
>-|TRBV7-8|TRBJ1-6|-|11
TGTGCCAGCAGCCCGGGGGGGTCCCTCCACTTT
CASSPGGSLHF
>-|TRBV5-6|TRBJ1-2|-|13
TGTGCCAGCAGCTTACGGCACGGGGATGGCTACACCTTC
CASSLRHGDGYTF
>-|TRBV5-7|TRBJ1-5|-|15
TGTGCCAGCAGCTTGGAAGACAAGTCGGATCAGCCCCAGCATTTT
CASSLEDKSDQPQHF
>TRBD1|TRBV27|TRBJ1-6|-|14
TGTGCCAGCAGTCCCGCGGACAGGGGGTCACCCCTCCACTTT
CASSPADRGSPLHF
>TRBD1|TRBV6-5|TRBJ2-2|-|15
TGTGCCAGCAGGGCCGACAGGGTGAACACCGGGGAGCTGTTTTTT
CASRADRVNTGELFF
>-|TRBV6-5|TRBJ1-1|-|13
TGTGCCAGCAGCCGACAGATGAACACTGAAGCTTTCTTT
CASSRQMNTEAFF
>-|TRBV7-2|TRBJ1-1|-|13
TGTGCCAGCAGCGCGGGACAGAACACTGAAGCTTTCTTT
CASSAGQNTEAFF
>-|TRBV5-4|TRBJ2-4|-|14
TGTGCCAGCAGCTTGATGGGTGACAAAAACATTCAGTACTTC
CASSLMGDKNIQYF
>-|TRBV6-5|TRBJ1-2|-|13
TGTGCCAGCACAGGGCACCTAAATGAAGACTACACCTTC
CASTGHLNEDYTF
>TRBD2|TRBV5-4|TRBJ2-5|-|13
TGTGCCAGCAGCACCGCTAGCGGGGAGACCCAGTACTTC
CASSTASGETQYF
>-|TRBV4-3|TRBJ2-1|-|15
TGCGCCAGCAGCCCCGGGGGTGTAGGCTACAATGAGCAGTTCTTC
CASSPGGVGYNEQFF
>-|TRBV2|TRBJ2-5|-|11
TGTGCCAGCAGTGAAGATAAGACCCAGTACTTC
CASSEDKTQYF
>-|TRBV19|TRBJ2-1|-|13
TGTGCCAGCACGAGGGGGGCCAACAATGAGCAGTTCTTC
CASTRGANNEQFF
>-|TRBV5-1|TRBJ2-1|-|16
TGCGCCAGCAGCTTGGACGGGAGTCGGGGCGGCAATGAGCAGTTCTTC
CASSLDGSRGGNEQFF
>-|TRBV10-3|TRBJ1-3|-|14
TGTGCCATCAGTGAAACAGCGGCGGGAAACACCATATATTTT
CAISETAAGNTIYF
>TRBD1|TRBV28|TRBJ2-3|-|12
TGTGCCAGCAGTTCCGACAGGGAAAAGCAGTATTTT
CASSSDREKQYF
>-|TRBV24-1|TRBJ1-2|-|13
TGTGCCACCAGTGATTCGGGGTCTTATGGCTACACCTTC
CATSDSGSYGYTF
>TRBD1|TRBV2|TRBJ1-5|few|15
TGTGCCAGCAGGCTAAGGACAGGGACGAATCAGCCCCAGCATTTT
CASRLRTGTNQPQHF